This paragraph covers one T cell receptor (beta chain) sequence. The repertoire was sequenced with immunoSEQ multiplex PCR; TCRdb's copy has only in-frame clones and lacks some. Of about 140,000 clones detected, about 86% appear once; the ten largest clones hold about 4.1%. This CDR3 comprises 14 residues. The germline V and J ends were trimmed by 1 base and 4 bases, with 10 bases remaining between them. In germline, CDR1 is SGHAT, CDR2 FQNNGV. This entry comes from a study of blood T cell repertoires in COVID-19. Material for sequencing was peripheral blood. This sequence originates from a woman between 35 and 50 years old with acute or convalescent COVID-19. The genes are TRBV11-2 and TRBJ1-1; D perhaps matches TRBD1 (5 bases). CDR3 in amino acids: CASSLGGGGTEAFF. Written as DNA, the CDR3 is TGTGCCAGCAGCTTAGGTGGGGGAGGCACTGAAGCTTTCTTT.